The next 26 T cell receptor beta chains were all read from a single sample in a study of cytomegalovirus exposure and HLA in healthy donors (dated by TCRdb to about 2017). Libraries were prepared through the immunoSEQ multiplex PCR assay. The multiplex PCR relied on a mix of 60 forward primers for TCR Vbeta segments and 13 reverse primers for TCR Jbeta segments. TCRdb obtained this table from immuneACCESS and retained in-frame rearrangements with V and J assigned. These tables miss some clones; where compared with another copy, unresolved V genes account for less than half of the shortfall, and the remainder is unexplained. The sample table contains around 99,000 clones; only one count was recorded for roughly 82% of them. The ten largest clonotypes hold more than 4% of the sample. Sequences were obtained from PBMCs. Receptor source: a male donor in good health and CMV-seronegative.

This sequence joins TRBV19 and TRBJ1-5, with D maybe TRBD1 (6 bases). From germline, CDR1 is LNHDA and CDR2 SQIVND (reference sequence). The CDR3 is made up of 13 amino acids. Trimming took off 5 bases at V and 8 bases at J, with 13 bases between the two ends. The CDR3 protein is CASSPLQGEPQHF. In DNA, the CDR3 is TGTGCCAGTAGTCCGCTACAGGGAGAGCCCCAGCATTTT. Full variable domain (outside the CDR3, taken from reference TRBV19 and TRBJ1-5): DGGITQSPKYLFRKEGQNVTLSCEQNLNHDAMYWYRQDPGQGLRLIYYSQIVNDFQKGDIAEGYSVSREKKESFPLTVTSAQKNPTAFYLCASSPLQGEPQHFGDGTRLSIL.

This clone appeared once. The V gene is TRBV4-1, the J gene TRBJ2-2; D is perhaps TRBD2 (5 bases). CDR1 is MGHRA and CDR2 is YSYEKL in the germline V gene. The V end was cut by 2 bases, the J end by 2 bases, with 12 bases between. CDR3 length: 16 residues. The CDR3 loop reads CASSQQRTPNTGELFF. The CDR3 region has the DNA TGCGCCAGCAGCCAACAAAGGACTCCTAACACCGGGGAGCTGTTTTTT.

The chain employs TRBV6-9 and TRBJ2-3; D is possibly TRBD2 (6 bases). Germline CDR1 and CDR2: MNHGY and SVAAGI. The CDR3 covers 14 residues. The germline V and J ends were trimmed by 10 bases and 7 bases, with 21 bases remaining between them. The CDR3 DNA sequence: TGTGCCAACCCTAGGAGGAGGGCCATGTATACGCAGTATTTT. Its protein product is CANPRRRAMYTQYF.

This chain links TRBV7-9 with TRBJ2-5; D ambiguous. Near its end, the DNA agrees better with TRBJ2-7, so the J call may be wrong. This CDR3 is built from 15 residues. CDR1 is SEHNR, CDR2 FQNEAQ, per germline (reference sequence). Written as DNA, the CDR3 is TGTGCCAGCAGCCAGGCAGTGACGGTTACCTACGAGCAGTACTTC. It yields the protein CASSQAVTVTYEQYF.

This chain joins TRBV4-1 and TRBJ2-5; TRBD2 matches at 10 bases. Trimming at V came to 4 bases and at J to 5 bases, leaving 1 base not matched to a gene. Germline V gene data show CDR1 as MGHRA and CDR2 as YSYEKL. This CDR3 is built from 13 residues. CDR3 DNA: TGCGCCAGCAGCCCTAGCGGGAGCGAGACCCAGTACTTC. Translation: CASSPSGSETQYF.

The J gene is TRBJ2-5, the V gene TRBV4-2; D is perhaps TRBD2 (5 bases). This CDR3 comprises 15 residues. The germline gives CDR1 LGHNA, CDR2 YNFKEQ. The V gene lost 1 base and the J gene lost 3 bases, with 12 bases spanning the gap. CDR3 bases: TGTGCCAGCAGCCAAGGGGAGAACAGAGAAGAGACCCAGTACTTC. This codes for CASSQGENREETQYF.

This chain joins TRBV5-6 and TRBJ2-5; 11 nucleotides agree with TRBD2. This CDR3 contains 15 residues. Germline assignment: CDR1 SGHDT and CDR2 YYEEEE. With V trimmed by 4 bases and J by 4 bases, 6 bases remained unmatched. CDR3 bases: TGTGCCAGCAGCGCCCACGGGACTAGCGGAGAGACCCAGTACTTC. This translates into CASSAHGTSGETQYF.

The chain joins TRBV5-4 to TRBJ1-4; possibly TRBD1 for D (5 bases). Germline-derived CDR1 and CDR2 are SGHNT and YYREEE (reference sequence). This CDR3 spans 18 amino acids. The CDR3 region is CDGSLGGVSPGVREKLFF. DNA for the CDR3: TGTGACGGCAGCTTGGGGGGAGTAAGCCCTGGGGTACGGGAAAAACTGTTTTTT.

CDR3 sequence reads: CASSYPGQGMRNYEQYF. The DNA for the CDR3 is TGCGCCAGCAGCTACCCGGGACAGGGTATGAGAAACTACGAGCAGTACTTC. V is TRBV5-1 and J is TRBJ2-7; 9 nucleotides align to TRBD1. The CDR3 consists of 17 residues. V lost 3 bases, J lost 3 bases, and 13 bases stayed unmatched. Germline values: CDR1 SGHRS, CDR2 YFSETQ.

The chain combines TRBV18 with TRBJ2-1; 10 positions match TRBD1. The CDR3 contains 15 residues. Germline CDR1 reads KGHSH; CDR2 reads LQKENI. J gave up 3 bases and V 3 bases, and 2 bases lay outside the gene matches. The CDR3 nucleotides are TGTGCCAGCTCACCCGGACAGGGGGTCTACAATGAGCAGTTCTTC. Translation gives CASSPGQGVYNEQFF.

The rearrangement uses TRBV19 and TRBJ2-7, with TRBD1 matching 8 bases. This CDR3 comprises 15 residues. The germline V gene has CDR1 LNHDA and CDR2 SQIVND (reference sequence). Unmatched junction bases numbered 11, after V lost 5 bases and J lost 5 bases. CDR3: CASSDHGTGKNEQYF. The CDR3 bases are TGTGCCAGTAGTGACCACGGGACAGGTAAAAACGAGCAGTACTTC.

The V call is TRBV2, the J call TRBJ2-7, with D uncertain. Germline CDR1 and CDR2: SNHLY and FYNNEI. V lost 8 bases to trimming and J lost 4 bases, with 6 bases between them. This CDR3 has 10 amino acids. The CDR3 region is CASADYEQYF. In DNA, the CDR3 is TGTGCCAGCGCGGATTACGAGCAGTACTTC.

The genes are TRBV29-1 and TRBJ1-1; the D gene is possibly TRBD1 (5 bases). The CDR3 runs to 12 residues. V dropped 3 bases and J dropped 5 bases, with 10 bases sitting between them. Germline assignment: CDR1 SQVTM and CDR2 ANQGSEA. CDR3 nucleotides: TGCAGCGTTGATGGGGGGAAGACTGAAGCTTTCTTT. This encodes CSVDGGKTEAFF.

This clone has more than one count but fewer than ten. The CDR3 is CASSYPTQTSDEQYF. The CDR3 DNA reads TGTGCCAGCAGTTACCCCACTCAGACATCGGACGAGCAGTACTTC. The J gene is TRBJ2-7, the V gene TRBV6-6; D is ambiguous. V was clipped by 2 bases and J by 5 bases, with 16 bases between them. This CDR3 comprises 15 residues. Germline V gives CDR1 MNHNY, CDR2 SVGAGI (reference sequence).

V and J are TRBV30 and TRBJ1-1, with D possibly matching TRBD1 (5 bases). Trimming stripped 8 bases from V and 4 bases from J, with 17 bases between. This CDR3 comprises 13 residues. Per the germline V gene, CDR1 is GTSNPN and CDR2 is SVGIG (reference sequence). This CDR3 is CALMMGRSTEAFF. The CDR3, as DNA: TGTGCCCTGATGATGGGGCGGAGCACTGAAGCTTTCTTT. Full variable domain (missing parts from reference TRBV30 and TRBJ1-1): SQTIHQWPATLVQPVGSPLSLECTVEGTSNPNLYWYRQAAGRGLQLLFYSVGIGQISSEVPQNLSASRPQDRQFILSSKKLLLSDSGFYLCALMMGRSTEAFFGQGTRLTVV.

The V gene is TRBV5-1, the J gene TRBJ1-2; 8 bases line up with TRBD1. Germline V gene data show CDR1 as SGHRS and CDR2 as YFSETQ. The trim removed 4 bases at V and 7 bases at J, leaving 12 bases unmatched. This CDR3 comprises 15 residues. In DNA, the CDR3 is TGCGCCAGCAGCCCACCCCAGGGGGCGCGTTTTGGCTACACCTTC. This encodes CASSPPQGARFGYTF.

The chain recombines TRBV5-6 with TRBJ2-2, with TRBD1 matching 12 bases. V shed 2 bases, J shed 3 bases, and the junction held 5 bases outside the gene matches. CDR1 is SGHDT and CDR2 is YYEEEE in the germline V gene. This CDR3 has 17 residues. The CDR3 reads CASSLGTGGFYTGELFF. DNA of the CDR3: TGTGCCAGCAGCTTAGGGACAGGGGGCTTCTACACCGGGGAGCTGTTTTTT.

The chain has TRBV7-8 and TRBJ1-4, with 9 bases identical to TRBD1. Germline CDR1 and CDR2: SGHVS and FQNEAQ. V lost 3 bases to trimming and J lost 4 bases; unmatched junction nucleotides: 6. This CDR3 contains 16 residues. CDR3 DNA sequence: TGTGCCAGCAGCTTTGGCGGGACAGGGTTTAATGAAAAACTGTTTTTT. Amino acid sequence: CASSFGGTGFNEKLFF.

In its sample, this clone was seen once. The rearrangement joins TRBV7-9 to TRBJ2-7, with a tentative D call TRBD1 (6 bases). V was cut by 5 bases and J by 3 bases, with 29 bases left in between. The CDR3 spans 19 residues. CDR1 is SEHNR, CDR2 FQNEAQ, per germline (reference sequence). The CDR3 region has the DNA TGTGCCAGCAGCCCTGATGGTCAGGGACAACGTTACAGTCGCTACGAGCAGTACTTC. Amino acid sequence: CASSPDGQGQRYSRYEQYF. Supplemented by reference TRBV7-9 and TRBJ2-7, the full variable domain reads DTGVSQNPRHKITKRGQNVTFRCDPISEHNRLYWYRQTLGQGPEFLTYFQNEAQLEKSRLLSDRFSAERPKGSFSTLEIQRTEQGDSAMYLCASSPDGQGQRYSRYEQYFGPGTRLTVT.

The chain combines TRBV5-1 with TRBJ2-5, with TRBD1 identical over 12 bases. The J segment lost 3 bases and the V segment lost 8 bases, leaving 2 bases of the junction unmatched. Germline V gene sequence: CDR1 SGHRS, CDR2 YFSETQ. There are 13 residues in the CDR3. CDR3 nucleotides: TGCGCCAGTGGGACAGGGGGCGAAGAGACCCAGTACTTC. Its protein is CASGTGGEETQYF.

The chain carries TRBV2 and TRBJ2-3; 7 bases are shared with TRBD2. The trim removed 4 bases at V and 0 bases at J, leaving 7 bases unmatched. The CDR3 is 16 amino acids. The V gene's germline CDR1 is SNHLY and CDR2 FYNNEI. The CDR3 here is CASSVHSSGSTDTQYF. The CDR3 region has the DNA TGTGCCAGCAGTGTCCACTCTAGCGGAAGCACAGATACGCAGTATTTT.

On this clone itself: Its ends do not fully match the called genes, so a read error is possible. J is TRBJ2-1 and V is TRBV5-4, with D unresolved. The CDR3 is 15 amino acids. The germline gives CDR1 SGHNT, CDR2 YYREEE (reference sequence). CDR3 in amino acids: CASSLLDPYYNEQFF. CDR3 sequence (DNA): TGTGCCAGCAGCTTGCTAGACCCCTACTACAATGAACAGTTCTTC.

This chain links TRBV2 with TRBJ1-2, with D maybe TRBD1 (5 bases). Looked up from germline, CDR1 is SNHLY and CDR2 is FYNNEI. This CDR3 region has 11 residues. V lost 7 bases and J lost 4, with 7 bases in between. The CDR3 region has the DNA TGTGCCAGCATGGGGGGCTATGGCTACACCTTC. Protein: CASMGGYGYTF. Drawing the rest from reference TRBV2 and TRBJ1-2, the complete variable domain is EPEVTQTPSHQVTQMGQEVILRCVPISNHLYFYWYRQILGQKVEFLVSFYNNEISEKSEIFDDQFSVERPDGSNFTLKIRSTKLEDSAMYFCASMGGYGYTFGSGTRLTVV.

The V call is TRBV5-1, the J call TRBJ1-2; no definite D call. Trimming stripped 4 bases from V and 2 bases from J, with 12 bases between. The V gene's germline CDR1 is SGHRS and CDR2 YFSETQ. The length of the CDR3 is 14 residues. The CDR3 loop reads CASSPAGENYGYTF. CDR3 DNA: TGCGCCAGCAGCCCCGCCGGGGAGAACTATGGCTACACCTTC.

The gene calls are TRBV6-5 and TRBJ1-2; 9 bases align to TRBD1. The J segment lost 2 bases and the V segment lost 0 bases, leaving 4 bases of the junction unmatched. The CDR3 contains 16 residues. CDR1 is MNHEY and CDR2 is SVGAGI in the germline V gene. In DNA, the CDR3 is TGTGCCAGCAGTTACTCGATCGGGACAGGGAACTATGGCTACACCTTC. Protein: CASSYSIGTGNYGYTF.

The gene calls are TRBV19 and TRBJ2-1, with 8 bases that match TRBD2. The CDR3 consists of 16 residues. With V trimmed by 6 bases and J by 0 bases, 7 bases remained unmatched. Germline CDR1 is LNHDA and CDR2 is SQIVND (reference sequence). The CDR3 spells CASSRTSGSSYNEQFF. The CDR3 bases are TGTGCCAGTAGCCGAACTAGCGGAAGCTCCTACAATGAGCAGTTCTTC.